Each of the 19 T cell receptor beta chains below was sequenced from the same sample in a study of siplizumab effects on memory and regulatory T cells. Measured with immunoSEQ multiplex PCR; TCRdb has only the in-frame clones, and not every one. The table records around 100,000 clones, 94% of them present only once. The sequencing input was non-Treg CD4+ T cells sorted from blood. These receptors came from a human donor in good health.

The gene calls are TRBV15 and TRBJ2-1, with TRBD2 matching 11 bases. This CDR3 is built from 18 residues. Germline trimming cut 0 bases from V and 4 bases from J; bases unmatched to any gene: 8. Germline V gene sequence: CDR1 LNHNV, CDR2 YYDKDF (reference sequence). CDR3 sequence: CATSRDGLAGRPYNEQFF. The CDR3 DNA is TGTGCCACCAGCAGAGATGGACTAGCGGGTCGGCCTTACAATGAGCAGTTCTTC.

This clone was seen a few times. CDR3 DNA: TGTGCCAGTAGTCACCGGGACAAGAGGTACGAGCAGTACTTC. Its protein is CASSHRDKRYEQYF. The chain links TRBV19 to TRBJ2-7, with D tentatively TRBD1 (6 bases). This CDR3 contains 14 residues. Germline CDR1 LNHDA, CDR2 SQIVND (reference sequence). V dropped 5 bases and J dropped 4 bases, with 15 bases sitting between them.

V is TRBV27 and J is TRBJ2-6; no reliable D call. Deletions cut 5 bases from V and 2 bases from J, with 7 bases between. CDR1 MNHEY and CDR2 SMNVEV come from the germline V gene (reference sequence). The CDR3 runs 14 residues. Here the CDR3 reads CASSQEPGANVLTF. The CDR3 DNA reads TGTGCCAGCAGTCAGGAACCTGGGGCCAACGTCCTGACTTTC. Complete variable domain (other parts from reference TRBV27 and TRBJ2-6): EAQVTQNPRYLITVTGKKLTVTCSQNMNHEYMSWYRQDPGLGLRQIYYSMNVEVTDKGDVPEGYKVSRKEKRNFPLILESPSPNQTSLYFCASSQEPGANVLTFGAGSRLTVL.

The chain couples TRBV7-8 to TRBJ2-7; TRBD2 agrees at 8 bases. Germline CDR1 SGHVS, CDR2 FQNEAQ. This CDR3 has 13 residues. With 8 bases clipped from V and 1 base from J, the junction kept 4 bases outside the gene matches. CDR3: CASGTSGSYEQYF. The CDR3 nucleotides read TGTGCCAGCGGAACTAGCGGATCCTACGAGCAGTACTTC.

This sequence joins TRBV28 and TRBJ2-3; D uncertain. V lost 4 bases and J 1 base, leaving 18 bases between the germline ends. The V gene's germline CDR1 is MDHEN and CDR2 SYDVKM. This CDR3 has 17 residues. As DNA, the CDR3 is TGTGCCAGCAGTTCACCTAACGCGCTTAGGGGCACAGATACGCAGTATTTT. This gives the protein CASSSPNALRGTDTQYF.

The chain links TRBV12-5 to TRBJ1-5; D remains ambiguous. Germline assignment: CDR1 LGHNT and CDR2 FRNRAP. The CDR3 contains 17 residues. Trimming cost V 1 base and J 2 bases, with 15 bases left between them. The CDR3 DNA reads as TGTGCTAGTGGTTTGGACAGCGGTGGCCTCGGCAATCAGCCCCAGCATTTT. Its protein product is CASGLDSGGLGNQPQHF. Full variable domain (missing parts from reference TRBV12-5 and TRBJ1-5): DARVTQTPRHKVTEMGQEVTMRCQPILGHNTVFWYRQTMMQGLELLAYFRNRAPLDDSGMPKDRFSAEMPDATLATLKIQPSEPRDSAVYFCASGLDSGGLGNQPQHFGDGTRLSIL.

The chain couples TRBV5-1 to TRBJ2-3; unclear D gene. The ends were cut back, 6 bases at V and 5 bases at J, with 7 bases in the middle. This CDR3 has 11 residues. Germline loops: CDR1 SGHRS, CDR2 YFSETQ. CDR3 region: CASTGEDTQYF. The CDR3 nucleotides are TGCGCCAGCACTGGTGAAGATACGCAGTATTTT.

V usage is TRBV7-2 and J usage is TRBJ1-2; D may be TRBD1 (6 bases). CDR3 size: 15 residues. Germline V gene sequence: CDR1 SGHTA, CDR2 FQGNSA. V lost 1 base and J lost 2, with 11 bases in between. CDR3 in DNA: TGTGCCAGCAGCTTAGGTTCAGGGGACAACTATGGCTACACCTTC. It translates to CASSLGSGDNYGYTF. Using reference TRBV7-2 and TRBJ1-2 for the parts outside the CDR3, the full variable domain is GAGVSQSPSNKVTEKGKDVELRCDPISGHTALYWYRQSLGQGLEFLIYFQGNSAPDKSGLPSDRFSAERTGGSVSTLTIQRTQQEDSAVYLCASSLGSGDNYGYTFGSGTRLTVV.

The genes are TRBV25-1 and TRBJ1-2; D unclear. The CDR3 is 10 residues long. V lost 8 bases and J 5 bases, leaving 6 bases between the germline ends. Germline CDR1 MGHDK, CDR2 SYGVNS. The CDR3 is CASGEYGYTF. The CDR3 nucleotides read TGTGCCAGCGGCGAATATGGCTACACCTTC.

This rearrangement joins TRBV19 to TRBJ1-1, with 7 positions matching TRBD1. The CDR3 runs to 14 residues. Per the germline V gene, CDR1 is LNHDA and CDR2 is SQIVND (reference sequence). Germline trimming cut 6 bases from V and 4 bases from J; bases unmatched to any gene: 8. In DNA, the CDR3 is TGTGCCAGTAGGATTCAGGGGGTTGGCACTGAAGCTTTCTTT. It codes for CASRIQGVGTEAFF.

V usage is TRBV6-1 and J usage is TRBJ2-5, with a weak D call TRBD1 (6 bases). The CDR3 runs to 15 residues. Germline assignment: CDR1 MNHNS and CDR2 SASEGT. Trimming cost V 4 bases and J 3 bases, with 15 bases left between them. The CDR3 here is CASSGTGTKKETQYF. The CDR3 DNA reads TGTGCCAGCAGTGGAACCGGGACAAAAAAAGAGACCCAGTACTTC.

This clone was counted once. Here the CDR3 reads CASSLIQGLTDTQYF. CDR3 DNA sequence: TGTGCCAGCAGCTTGATCCAGGGACTCACAGATACGCAGTATTTT. The rearrangement uses TRBV5-5 and TRBJ2-3, with a weak D call TRBD2 (6 bases). Trimming shortened V by 1 base and J by 2 bases, and 11 bases separated the two germline ends. In germline, CDR1 is SGHKS, CDR2 YYEKEE (reference sequence). The CDR3 has 15 residues.

The chain couples TRBV30 to TRBJ1-2; D ambiguous. The CDR3 extends over 13 amino acids. With 5 bases removed from V and 3 bases from J, the gap between germline ends came to 13 bases. CDR1 and CDR2 (germline): GTSNPN, SVGIG (reference sequence). In DNA form, the CDR3 reads TGTGCCTGGTCCGGGCTCCGGGACTATGGCTACACCTTC. The encoded protein is CAWSGLRDYGYTF.

The V and J genes are TRBV27 and TRBJ1-5; the match to TRBD1 covers 7 bases. From germline, CDR1 is MNHEY and CDR2 SMNVEV (reference sequence). V lost 5 bases and J lost 6; bases outside the gene matches: 7. This CDR3 contains 14 residues. The CDR3 DNA sequence: TGTGCCAGCAGTCTGAACAGGGGAGGTCAGCCCCAGCATTTT. It encodes CASSLNRGGQPQHF.

The V call is TRBV19, the J call TRBJ2-6; D is unresolved. Germline values: CDR1 LNHDA, CDR2 SQIVND (reference sequence). CDR3 length equals 19 residues. Trimming removed 0 bases at V and 4 bases at J, with 19 bases between. The CDR3 region is CASSIDPPGNVAGANVLTF. The CDR3 DNA is TGTGCCAGTAGTATAGATCCCCCGGGTAACGTTGCCGGGGCCAACGTCCTGACTTTC. The whole variable domain, filled in from reference TRBV19 and TRBJ2-6, reads DGGITQSPKYLFRKEGQNVTLSCEQNLNHDAMYWYRQDPGQGLRLIYYSQIVNDFQKGDIAEGYSVSREKKESFPLTVTSAQKNPTAFYLCASSIDPPGNVAGANVLTFGAGSRLTVL.

The rearrangement joins TRBV2 to TRBJ2-3; D remains unclear. The germline V and J ends were trimmed by 6 bases and 1 base, with 14 bases remaining between them. The V gene's germline CDR1 is SNHLY and CDR2 FYNNEI. The CDR3 is made up of 15 amino acids. CDR3 region: CASSPRREGTDTQYF. In DNA form, the CDR3 reads TGTGCCAGCAGCCCTAGGAGAGAAGGCACAGATACGCAGTATTTT.

This clone appeared once. The CDR3 loop is CASFDGNKETQYF. CDR3 DNA: TGTGCCAGCTTCGACGGGAATAAAGAGACCCAGTACTTC. The chain is built from TRBV2 and TRBJ2-5; perhaps TRBD2 as D (5 bases). This CDR3 is 13 amino acids long. The germline V gene has CDR1 SNHLY and CDR2 FYNNEI. Between the trimmed V and J ends, which lost 8 bases and 3 bases, there was a span of 13 bases.

This clone was detected only once. The rearrangement uses TRBV6-4 and TRBJ1-1; 8 bases fit TRBD1. Trimming removed 4 bases from V and 11 bases from J; junction bases left unmatched: 15. The CDR3 contains 15 residues. The germline V gene has CDR1 MRHNA and CDR2 SNTAGT. CDR3 in DNA: TGTGCCAGCAGTGTGGACAGGGCACTATCCTCGGAGGCTTTCTTT. Its protein is CASSVDRALSSEAFF.

V usage is TRBV15 and J usage is TRBJ2-7; D tentatively fits TRBD1 or TRBD2 (5 bases each). The CDR3 is 15 residues long. V shed 1 base and J shed 3 bases, with 13 bases lying between them. The V gene's germline CDR1 is LNHNV and CDR2 YYDKDF (reference sequence). This chain's CDR3 is CATSRGRDHFYEQYF. CDR3 nucleotides: TGTGCCACCAGCAGAGGACGGGACCACTTCTACGAGCAGTACTTC. The full variable domain, in which reference TRBV15 and TRBJ2-7 provide the parts outside the CDR3, is DAMVIQNPRYQVTQFGKPVTLSCSQTLNHNVMYWYQQKSSQAPKLLFHYYDKDFNNEADTPDNFQSRRPNTSFCFLDIRSPGLGDTAMYLCATSRGRDHFYEQYFGPGTRLTVT.